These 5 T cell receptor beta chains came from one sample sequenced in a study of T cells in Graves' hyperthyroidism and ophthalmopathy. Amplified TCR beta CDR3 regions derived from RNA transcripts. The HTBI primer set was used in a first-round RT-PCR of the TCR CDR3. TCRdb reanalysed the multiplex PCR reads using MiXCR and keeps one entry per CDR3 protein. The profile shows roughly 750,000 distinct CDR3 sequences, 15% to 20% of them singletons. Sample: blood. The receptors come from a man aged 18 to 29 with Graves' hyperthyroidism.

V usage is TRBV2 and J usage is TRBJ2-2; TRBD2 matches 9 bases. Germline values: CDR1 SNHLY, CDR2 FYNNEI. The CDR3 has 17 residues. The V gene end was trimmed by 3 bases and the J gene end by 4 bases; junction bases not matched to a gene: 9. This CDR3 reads CASSEGVLAGITGELFF. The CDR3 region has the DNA TGTGCCAGCAGTGAGGGAGTGCTAGCGGGGATCACCGGGGAGCTGTTTTTT.

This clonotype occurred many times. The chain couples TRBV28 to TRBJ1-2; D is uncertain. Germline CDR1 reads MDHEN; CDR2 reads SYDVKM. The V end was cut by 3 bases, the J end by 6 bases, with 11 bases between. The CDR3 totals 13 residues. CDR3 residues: CASSFVLPDGYTF. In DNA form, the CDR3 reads TGTGCCAGCAGTTTTGTTCTGCCGGATGGCTACACCTTC.

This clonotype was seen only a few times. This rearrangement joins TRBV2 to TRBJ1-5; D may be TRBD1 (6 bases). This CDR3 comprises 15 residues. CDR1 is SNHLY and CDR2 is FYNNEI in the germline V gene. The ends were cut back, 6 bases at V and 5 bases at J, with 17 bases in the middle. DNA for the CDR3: TGTGCCAGCAGGCACCAGGGGAATGGGTATCAGCCCCAGCATTTT. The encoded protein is CASRHQGNGYQPQHF.

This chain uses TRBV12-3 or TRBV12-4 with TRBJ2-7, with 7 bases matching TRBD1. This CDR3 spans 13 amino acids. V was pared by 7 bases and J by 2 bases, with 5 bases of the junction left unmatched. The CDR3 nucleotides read TGTGCCAGCACCTCGGACAGGACCTACGAGCAGTACTTC. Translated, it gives CASTSDRTYEQYF.

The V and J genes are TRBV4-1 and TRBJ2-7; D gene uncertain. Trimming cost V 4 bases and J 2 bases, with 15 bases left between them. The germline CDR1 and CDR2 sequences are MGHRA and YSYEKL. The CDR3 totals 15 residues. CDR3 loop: CASSPYRSSAYEQYF. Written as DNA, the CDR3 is TGCGCCAGCAGCCCTTACCGGTCTTCAGCCTACGAGCAGTACTTC.